Below, 7 T cell receptor beta chains from the same sample are listed, as sequenced in a study of T cells in localized non-small cell lung cancer. Sequencing was performed with immunoSEQ multiplex PCR; in TCRdb, only in-frame clones are kept and a portion is missing. The sample holds tens of thousands of clones, roughly nine tenths seen once. This material consisted of peripheral blood, taken before any cancer treatment. The receptors were sampled from a female donor at least 60 years old with stage I lung adenocarcinoma.

The chain is built from TRBV30 and TRBJ1-2; D unresolved. Germline V gene data show CDR1 as GTSNPN and CDR2 as SVGIG (reference sequence). This CDR3 has 13 residues. The V gene lost 0 bases and the J gene lost 7 bases, with 12 bases spanning the gap. The CDR3, as DNA: TGTGCCTGGAGTGTCGGGTTGGGCTCTGGCTACACCTTC. It encodes CAWSVGLGSGYTF.

The chain combines TRBV7-7 with TRBJ2-5, with 8 bases fitting TRBD1. The CDR3 contains 16 residues. Germline-derived CDR1 and CDR2 are SSHAT and FNYEAQ (reference sequence). V lost 0 bases to trimming and J lost 4 bases; unmatched junction nucleotides: 7. The CDR3 is CASSLAPQGAGETQYF. The CDR3 coding sequence is TGTGCCAGCAGCTTAGCCCCCCAGGGGGCGGGAGAGACCCAGTACTTC.

The gene calls are TRBV7-2 and TRBJ2-1; D gene unclear. Trimming shortened V by 4 bases and J by 6 bases, and 16 bases separated the two germline ends. This CDR3 is built from 15 residues. CDR1 is SGHTA, CDR2 FQGNSA, per germline. The CDR3 DNA reads as TGTGCCAGCAGCTCTCCAATGTTAAGGGCCAATGAGCAGTTCTTC. Translating it yields CASSSPMLRANEQFF.

The chain couples TRBV28 to TRBJ1-3, with TRBD1 as a possible D gene (6 bases). Trimming pared 5 bases from V and 4 bases from J, leaving 15 bases between. Per the germline V gene, CDR1 is MDHEN and CDR2 is SYDVKM. This CDR3 has 15 residues. The DNA of the CDR3 is TGTGCCAGCAGTGCTACAGGGCTGTTGGGAAACACCATATATTTT. This codes for CASSATGLLGNTIYF.

This clone was found once. The chain combines TRBV15 with TRBJ2-3; the D is unclear. V lost 8 bases and J 3 bases, leaving 9 bases between the germline ends. The CDR3 is 12 amino acids. Germline V gene data show CDR1 as LNHNV and CDR2 as YYDKDF (reference sequence). This CDR3 is CATRWGTDTQYF. The DNA for the CDR3 is TGTGCCACCCGTTGGGGTACAGATACGCAGTATTTT.

The gene calls are TRBV28 and TRBJ1-2; 7 bases map to TRBD1. The CDR3 extends over 15 amino acids. V was clipped by 2 bases and J by 1 base; unmatched bases: 4. CDR1 is MDHEN, CDR2 SYDVKM, per germline. CDR3 amino acids: CASSLEGAGNYGYTF. The CDR3 DNA sequence: TGTGCCAGCAGTTTAGAGGGGGCGGGTAACTATGGCTACACCTTC.

The chain is built from TRBV28 and TRBJ1-4, with D tentatively TRBD1 (6 bases). Germline V gene sequence: CDR1 MDHEN, CDR2 SYDVKM. V lost 5 bases, J lost 2 bases, and 12 bases lay in between. The CDR3 length is 15 residues. CDR3 in DNA: TGTGCCAGCAGTGCCCACAGGGCTACTAATGAAAAACTGTTTTTT. This gives the protein CASSAHRATNEKLFF. The complete variable domain, with remaining parts taken from reference TRBV28 and TRBJ1-4, reads DVKVTQSSRYLVKRTGEKVFLECVQDMDHENMFWYRQDPGLGLRLIYFSYDVKMKEKGDIPEGYSVSREKKERFSLILESASTNQTSMYLCASSAHRATNEKLFFGSGTQLSVL.